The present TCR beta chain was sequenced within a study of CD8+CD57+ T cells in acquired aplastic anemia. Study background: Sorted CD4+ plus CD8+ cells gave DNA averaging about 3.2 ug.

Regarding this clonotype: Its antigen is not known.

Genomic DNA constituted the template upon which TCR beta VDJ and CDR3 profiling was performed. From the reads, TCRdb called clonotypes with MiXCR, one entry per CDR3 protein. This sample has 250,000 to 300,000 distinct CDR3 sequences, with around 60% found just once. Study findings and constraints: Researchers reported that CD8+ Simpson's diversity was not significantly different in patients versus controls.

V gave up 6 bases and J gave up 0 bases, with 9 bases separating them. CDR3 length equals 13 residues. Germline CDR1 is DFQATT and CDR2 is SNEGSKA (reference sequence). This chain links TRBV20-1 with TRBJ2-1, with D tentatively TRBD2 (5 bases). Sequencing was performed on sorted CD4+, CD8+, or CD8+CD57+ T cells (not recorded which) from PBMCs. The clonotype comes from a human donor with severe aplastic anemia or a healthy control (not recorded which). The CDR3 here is CSATRDSYNEQFF. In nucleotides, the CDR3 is TGCAGTGCCACCCGGGACTCCTACAATGAGCAGTTCTTC.